Sequencing of this TCR beta chain was carried out in a study of tissue T cells after allogeneic stem cell transplantation. J gave up 6 bases and V 7 bases, and 6 bases lay outside the gene matches. CDR3 length: 13 amino acids. Germline V lookup: CDR1 NSHNY, CDR2 SYGAGN. A word on this clone: Genes here carry mouse names. The CDR3 is cut off 1 residue early in the read; its end comes from the germline J gene.

The method was immunoSEQ multiplex PCR; TCRdb's version includes in-frame clones alone and lacks a portion of them. The profile shows 3,200 or so clones, about three fifths of them singletons. Time point here: mouse harvest day 7 after allogeneic transplant. Mouse grafts combined 10^7 T-cell-depleted bone marrow cells with 10^6 splenic CD5+ T cells. J is TRBJ2-5 and V is TRBV13-1, with TRBD2 matching 9 bases. Sequenced: gut tissue. The receptor's source is a female BALB/c mouse given C57BL/6 T cells with graft-versus-host disease after an allogeneic hematopoietic cell transplant. The sequenced part of the CDR3 DNA is TGTGCCAGCCCACCCTGGGGGGGGGACACCCAGTAC. Translation gives CASPPWGGDTQY. The entire CDR3 protein is CASPPWGGDTQYF.